This TCR beta chain stems from a study of blood T cell repertoires in COVID-19. The overall study: The study drew acute and convalescent COVID-19 samples from the United States, Italy and Spain.

Recovery among Cohort 3 donors was established by two negative PCRs, clearance, or symptom resolution. With V trimmed by 4 bases and J by 0 bases, 9 bases remained unmatched. In germline, CDR1 is SGDLS, CDR2 YYNGEE. This CDR3 comprises 17 residues. The authors' processing: Amplification of reference gene primers was used by the study to estimate nucleated cell counts. Using immunoSEQ multiplex PCR, the repertoire was profiled, and TCRdb retains in-frame clones only, with some absent. Clone size and V and J calls were adopted from that table, with D and trimming inferred from the DNA. The sample holds about 160,000 clones, over 75% seen once.

Material for sequencing was PBMCs or T cells enriched from blood (not recorded which). This receptor was obtained from a woman between 50 and 59 years old who had recovered from COVID-19. This rearrangement joins TRBV9 to TRBJ1-1; 10 nucleotides align to TRBD1. Here the CDR3 reads CASSPTGGGDMNTEAFF. Written as DNA, the CDR3 is TGTGCCAGCAGCCCGACAGGGGGCGGGGATATGAACACTGAAGCTTTCTTT.